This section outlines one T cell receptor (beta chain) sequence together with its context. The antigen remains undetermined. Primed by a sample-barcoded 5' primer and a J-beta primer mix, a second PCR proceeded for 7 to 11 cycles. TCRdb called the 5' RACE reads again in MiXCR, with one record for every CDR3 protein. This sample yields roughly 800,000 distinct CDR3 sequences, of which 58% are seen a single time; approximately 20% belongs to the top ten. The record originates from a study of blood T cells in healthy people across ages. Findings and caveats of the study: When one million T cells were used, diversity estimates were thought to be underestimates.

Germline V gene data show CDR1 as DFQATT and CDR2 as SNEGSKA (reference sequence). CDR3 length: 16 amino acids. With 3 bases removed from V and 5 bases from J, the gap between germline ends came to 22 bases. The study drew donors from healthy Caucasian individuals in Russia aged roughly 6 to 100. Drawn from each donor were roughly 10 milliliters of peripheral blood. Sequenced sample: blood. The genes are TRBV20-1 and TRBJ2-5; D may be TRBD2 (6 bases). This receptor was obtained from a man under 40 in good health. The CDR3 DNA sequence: TGCAGTGCTAGGCGTGGGAGGCCCTTTCCTGGTGAGACCCAGTACTTC. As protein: CSARRGRPFPGETQYF.